The following is a T cell receptor (beta chain) sequence with its context. The antigen remains undetermined. Treatment denoted: approximately 9-day PBMC culture with coronavirus spike peptide pools or control peptides (ViraFEST assay). Germline-derived CDR1 and CDR2 are MDHEN and SYDVKM. This CDR3 has 15 amino acids. Trimming took off 5 bases at V and 3 bases at J, with 16 bases between the two ends. The entry originates in a study of vaccination and CD4 T cells after COVID-19. The Oncomine TCR Beta short-read assay sequenced DNA from cultured CD4+ T cells. MiXCR was run by TCRdb on the PCR reads, yielding one entry per CDR3 protein. The data hold just under 8,500 distinct CDR3 sequences, with about 59% observed a single time.

Sequenced sample: CD4+ T cells from blood, cultured in vitro. V gene TRBV28 combines with J gene TRBJ1-2, with D maybe TRBD1 (5 bases). The source of this sequence is a human donor who had recovered from COVID-19. CDR3 amino acids: CASSTGQKLHYGYTF. The CDR3 DNA reads as TGTGCCAGCAGTACGGGGCAGAAACTCCACTATGGCTACACCTTC.